The T cell receptor beta chain described here comes from a study of neoadjuvant nivolumab and ipilimumab in lung cancer. For this clone: Its antigen is still unknown.

Libraries were prepared by immunoSEQ multiplex PCR; TCRdb keeps only in-frame clonotypes and omits some of them. This sample has 20,000 or so clones, with around 80% found just once. The study's findings and limits: Blood richness before therapy tracked richness in tumors resected after neoadjuvant therapy. Only two of four nivolumab-treated tumors gained richness and clonality by surgery. Resected tumors had greater TCR richness and clonality than uninvolved lung.

Trimming took 1 base from V and 8 from J; bases not matched to a gene: 6. From germline, CDR1 is SGHRS and CDR2 YFSETQ. The CDR3 contains 16 residues. The sample consisted of tumor tissue, taken after neoadjuvant nivolumab, alone or with ipilimumab, at or shortly before surgery. The clonotype comes from an adult with non-small cell lung cancer. The chain carries TRBV5-1 and TRBJ2-1, with TRBD2 matching over 13 bases. The CDR3 protein is CASSLPGTSGTDEQFF. CDR3 in DNA: TGCGCCAGCAGCTTGCCGGGGACTAGCGGGACTGATGAGCAGTTCTTC.